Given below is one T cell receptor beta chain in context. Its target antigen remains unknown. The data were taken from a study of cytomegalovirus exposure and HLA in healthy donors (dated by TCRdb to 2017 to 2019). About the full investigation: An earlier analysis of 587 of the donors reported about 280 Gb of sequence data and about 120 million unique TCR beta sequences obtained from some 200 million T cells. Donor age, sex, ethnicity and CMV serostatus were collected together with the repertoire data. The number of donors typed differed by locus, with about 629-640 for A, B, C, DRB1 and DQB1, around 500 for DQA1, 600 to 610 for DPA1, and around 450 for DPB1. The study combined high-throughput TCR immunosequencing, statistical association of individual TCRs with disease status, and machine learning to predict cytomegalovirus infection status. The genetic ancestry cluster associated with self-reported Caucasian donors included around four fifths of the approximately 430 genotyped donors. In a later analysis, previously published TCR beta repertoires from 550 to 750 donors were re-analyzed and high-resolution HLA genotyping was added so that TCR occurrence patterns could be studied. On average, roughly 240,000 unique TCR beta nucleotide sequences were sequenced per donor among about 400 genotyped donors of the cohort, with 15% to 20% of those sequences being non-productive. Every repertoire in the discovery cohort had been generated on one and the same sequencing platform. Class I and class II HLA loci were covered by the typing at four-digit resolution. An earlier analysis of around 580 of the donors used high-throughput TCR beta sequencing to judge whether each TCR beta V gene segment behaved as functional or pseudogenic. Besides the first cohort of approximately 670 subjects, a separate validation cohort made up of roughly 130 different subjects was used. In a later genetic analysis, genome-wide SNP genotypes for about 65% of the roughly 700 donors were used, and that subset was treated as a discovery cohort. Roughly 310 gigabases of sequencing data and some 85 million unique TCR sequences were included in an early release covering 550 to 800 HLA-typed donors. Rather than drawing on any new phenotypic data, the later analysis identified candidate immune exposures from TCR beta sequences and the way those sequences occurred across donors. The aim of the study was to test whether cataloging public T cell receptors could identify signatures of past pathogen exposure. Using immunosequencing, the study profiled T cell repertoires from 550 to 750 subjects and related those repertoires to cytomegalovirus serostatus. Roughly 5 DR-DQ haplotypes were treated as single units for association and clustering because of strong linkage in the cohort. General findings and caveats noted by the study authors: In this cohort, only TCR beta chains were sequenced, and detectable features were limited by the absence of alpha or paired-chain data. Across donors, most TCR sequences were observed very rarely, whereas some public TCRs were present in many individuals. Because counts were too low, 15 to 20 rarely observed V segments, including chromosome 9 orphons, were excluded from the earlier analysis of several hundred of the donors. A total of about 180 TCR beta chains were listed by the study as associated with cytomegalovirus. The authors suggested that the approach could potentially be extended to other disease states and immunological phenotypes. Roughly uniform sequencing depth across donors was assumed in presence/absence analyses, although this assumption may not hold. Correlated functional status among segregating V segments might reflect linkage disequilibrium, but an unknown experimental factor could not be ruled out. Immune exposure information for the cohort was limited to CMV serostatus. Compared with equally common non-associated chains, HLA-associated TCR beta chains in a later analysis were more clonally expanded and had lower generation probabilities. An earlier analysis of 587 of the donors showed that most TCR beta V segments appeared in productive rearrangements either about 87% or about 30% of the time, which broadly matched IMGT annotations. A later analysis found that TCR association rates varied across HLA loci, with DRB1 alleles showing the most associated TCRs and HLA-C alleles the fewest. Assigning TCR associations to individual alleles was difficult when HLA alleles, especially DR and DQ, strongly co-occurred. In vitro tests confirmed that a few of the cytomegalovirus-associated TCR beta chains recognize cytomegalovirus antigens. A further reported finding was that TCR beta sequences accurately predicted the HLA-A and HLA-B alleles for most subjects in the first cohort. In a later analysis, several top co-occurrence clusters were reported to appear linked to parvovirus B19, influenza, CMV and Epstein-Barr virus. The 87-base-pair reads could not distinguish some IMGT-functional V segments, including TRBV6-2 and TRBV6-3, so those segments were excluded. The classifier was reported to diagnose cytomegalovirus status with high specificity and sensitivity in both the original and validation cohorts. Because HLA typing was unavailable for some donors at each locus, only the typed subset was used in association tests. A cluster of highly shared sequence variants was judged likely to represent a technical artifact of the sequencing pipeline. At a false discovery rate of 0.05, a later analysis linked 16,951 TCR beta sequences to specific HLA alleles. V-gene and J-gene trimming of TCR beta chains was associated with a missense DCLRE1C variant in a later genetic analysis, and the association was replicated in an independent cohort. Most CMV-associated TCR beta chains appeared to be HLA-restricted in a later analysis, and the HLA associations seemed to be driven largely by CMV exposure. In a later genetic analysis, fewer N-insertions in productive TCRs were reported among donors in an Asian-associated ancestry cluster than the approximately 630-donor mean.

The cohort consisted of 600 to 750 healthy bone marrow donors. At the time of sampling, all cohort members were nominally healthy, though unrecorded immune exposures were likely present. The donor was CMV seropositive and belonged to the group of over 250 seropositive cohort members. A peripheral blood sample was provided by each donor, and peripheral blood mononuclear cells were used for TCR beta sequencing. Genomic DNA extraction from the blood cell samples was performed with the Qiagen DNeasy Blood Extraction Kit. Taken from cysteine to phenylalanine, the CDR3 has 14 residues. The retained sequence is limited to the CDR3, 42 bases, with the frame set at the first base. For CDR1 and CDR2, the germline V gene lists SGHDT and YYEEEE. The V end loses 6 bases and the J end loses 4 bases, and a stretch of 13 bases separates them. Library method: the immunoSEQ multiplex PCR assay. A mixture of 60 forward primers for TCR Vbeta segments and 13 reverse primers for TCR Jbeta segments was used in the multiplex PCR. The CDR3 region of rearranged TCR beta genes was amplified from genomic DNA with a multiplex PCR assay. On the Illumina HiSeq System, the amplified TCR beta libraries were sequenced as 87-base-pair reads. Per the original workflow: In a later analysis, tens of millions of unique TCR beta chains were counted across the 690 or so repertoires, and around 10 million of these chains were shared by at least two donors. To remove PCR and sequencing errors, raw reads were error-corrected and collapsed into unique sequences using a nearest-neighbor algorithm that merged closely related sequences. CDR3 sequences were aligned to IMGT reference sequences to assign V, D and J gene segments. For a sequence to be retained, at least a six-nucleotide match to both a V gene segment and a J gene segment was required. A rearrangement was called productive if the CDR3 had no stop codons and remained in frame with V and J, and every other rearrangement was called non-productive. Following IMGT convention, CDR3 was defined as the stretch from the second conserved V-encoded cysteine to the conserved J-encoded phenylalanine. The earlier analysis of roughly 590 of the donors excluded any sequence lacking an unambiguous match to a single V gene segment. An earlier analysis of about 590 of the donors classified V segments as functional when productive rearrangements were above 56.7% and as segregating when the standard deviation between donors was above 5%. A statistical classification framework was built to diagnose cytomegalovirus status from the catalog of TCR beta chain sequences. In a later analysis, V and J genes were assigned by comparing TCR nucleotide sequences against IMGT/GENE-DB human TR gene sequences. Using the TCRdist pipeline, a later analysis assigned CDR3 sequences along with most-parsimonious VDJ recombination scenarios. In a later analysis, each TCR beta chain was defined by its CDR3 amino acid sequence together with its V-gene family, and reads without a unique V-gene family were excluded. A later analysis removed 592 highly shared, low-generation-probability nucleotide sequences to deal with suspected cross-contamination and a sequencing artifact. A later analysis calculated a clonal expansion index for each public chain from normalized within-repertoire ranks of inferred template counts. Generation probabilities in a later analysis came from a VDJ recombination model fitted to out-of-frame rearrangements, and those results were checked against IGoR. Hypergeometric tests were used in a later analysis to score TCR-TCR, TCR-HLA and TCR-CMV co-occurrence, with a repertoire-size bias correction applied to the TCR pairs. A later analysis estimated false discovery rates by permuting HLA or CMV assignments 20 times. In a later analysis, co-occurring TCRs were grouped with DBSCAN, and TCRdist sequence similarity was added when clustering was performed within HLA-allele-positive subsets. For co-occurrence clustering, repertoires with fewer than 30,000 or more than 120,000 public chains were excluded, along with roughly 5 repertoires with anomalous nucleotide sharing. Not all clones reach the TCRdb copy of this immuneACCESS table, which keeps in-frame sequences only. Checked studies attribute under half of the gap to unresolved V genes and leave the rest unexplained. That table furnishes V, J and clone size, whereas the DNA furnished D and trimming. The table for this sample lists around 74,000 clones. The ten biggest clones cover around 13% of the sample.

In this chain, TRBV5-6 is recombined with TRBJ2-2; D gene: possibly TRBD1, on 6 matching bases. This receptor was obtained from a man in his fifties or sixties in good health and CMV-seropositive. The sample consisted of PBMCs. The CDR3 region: CASNLGDITGELFF. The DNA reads TGTGCCAGCAACCTGGGGGACATCACCGGGGAGCTGTTTTTT.